This T cell receptor beta chain was identified during a study of blood T cell repertoires in COVID-19. As for the study in general: Some COVID-19 samples were acute and others convalescent; all came from the United States, Italy and Spain. PBMCs, B-cell-depleted T cells, or T cells were the source of the cDNA or gDNA that made up the material.

The CDR3 is 14 residues long. The germline CDR1 and CDR2 sequences are SGHRS and YFSETQ. The V and J ends lost 1 base and 7 bases respectively, with 12 bases between them. Authors' processing steps: Using reference gene primer amplification, nucleated cell counts were estimated. TCRdb's table, derived via immunoSEQ multiplex PCR, lists solely in-frame clones and lacks some. V, J and clone size are taken as reported in that table, and D and trimming were inferred from the DNA itself. The data show some 90,000 clones, approximately 86% seen once. This receptor was obtained from an older man with active or convalescent COVID-19. The material sequenced was peripheral blood. The V gene is TRBV5-1, the J gene TRBJ2-1; D perhaps matches TRBD1 (5 bases). CDR3 DNA sequence: TGCGCCAGCAGCTTGCTAGGCAGGGAAAATGAGCAGTTCTTC. Protein sequence: CASSLLGRENEQFF.